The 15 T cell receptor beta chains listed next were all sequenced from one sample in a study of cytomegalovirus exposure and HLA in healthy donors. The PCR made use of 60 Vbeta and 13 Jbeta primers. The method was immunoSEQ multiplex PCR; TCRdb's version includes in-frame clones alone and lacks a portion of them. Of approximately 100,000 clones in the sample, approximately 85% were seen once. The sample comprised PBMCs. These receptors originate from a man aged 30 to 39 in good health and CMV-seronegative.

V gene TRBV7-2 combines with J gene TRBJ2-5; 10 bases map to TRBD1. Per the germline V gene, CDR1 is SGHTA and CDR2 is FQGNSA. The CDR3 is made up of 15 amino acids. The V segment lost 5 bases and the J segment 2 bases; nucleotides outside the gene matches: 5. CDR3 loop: CASSVGQGLQETQYF. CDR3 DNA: TGTGCCAGCAGCGTGGGACAGGGGCTTCAAGAGACCCAGTACTTC.

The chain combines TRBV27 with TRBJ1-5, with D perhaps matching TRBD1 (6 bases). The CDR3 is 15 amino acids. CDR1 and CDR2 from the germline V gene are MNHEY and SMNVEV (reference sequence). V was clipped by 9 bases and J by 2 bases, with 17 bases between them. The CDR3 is CARYNRQDGNQPQHF. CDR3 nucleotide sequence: TGTGCCAGATACAATCGACAGGACGGCAATCAGCCCCAGCATTTT.

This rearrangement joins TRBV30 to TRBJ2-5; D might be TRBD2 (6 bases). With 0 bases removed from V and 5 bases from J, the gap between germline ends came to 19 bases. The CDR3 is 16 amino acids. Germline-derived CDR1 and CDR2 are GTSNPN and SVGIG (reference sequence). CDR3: CAWSVLGRLGIETQYF. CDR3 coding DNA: TGTGCCTGGAGTGTACTGGGCAGACTAGGTATTGAGACCCAGTACTTC. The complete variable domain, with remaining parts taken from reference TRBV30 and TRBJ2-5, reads SQTIHQWPATLVQPVGSPLSLECTVEGTSNPNLYWYRQAAGRGLQLLFYSVGIGQISSEVPQNLSASRPQDRQFILSSKKLLLSDSGFYLCAWSVLGRLGIETQYFGPGTRLLVL.

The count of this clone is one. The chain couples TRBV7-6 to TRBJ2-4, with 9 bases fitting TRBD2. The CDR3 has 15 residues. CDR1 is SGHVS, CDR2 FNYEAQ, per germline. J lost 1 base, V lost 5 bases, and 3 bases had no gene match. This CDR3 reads CASSQLAGAKNIQYF. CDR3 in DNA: TGTGCCAGCAGCCAACTAGCGGGTGCCAAAAACATTCAGTACTTC. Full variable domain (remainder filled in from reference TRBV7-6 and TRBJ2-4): GAGVSQSPRYKVTKRGQDVALRCDPISGHVSLYWYRQALGQGPEFLTYFNYEAQQDKSGLPNDRFSAERPEGSISTLTIQRTEQRDSAMYRCASSQLAGAKNIQYFGAGTRLSVL.

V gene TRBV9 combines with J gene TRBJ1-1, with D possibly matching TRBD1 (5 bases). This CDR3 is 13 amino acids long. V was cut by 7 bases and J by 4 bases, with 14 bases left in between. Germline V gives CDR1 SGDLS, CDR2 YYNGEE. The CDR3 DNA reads TGTGCCAGCGGAAGAATGGGGGGCACTGAAGCTTTCTTT. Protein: CASGRMGGTEAFF.

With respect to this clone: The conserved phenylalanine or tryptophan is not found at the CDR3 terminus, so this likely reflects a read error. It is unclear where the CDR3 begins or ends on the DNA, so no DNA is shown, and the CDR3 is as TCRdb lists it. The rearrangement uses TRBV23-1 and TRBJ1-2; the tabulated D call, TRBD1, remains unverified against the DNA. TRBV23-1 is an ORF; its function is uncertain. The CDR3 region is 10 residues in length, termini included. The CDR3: CASTSGRPDI.

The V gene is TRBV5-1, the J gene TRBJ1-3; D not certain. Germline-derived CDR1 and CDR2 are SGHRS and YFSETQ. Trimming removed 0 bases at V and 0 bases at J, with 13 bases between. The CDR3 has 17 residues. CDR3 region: CASSLVGGGVSGNTIYF. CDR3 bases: TGCGCCAGCAGCTTGGTTGGAGGTGGAGTCTCTGGAAACACCATATATTTT. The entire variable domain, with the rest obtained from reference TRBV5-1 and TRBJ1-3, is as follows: KAGVTQTPRYLIKTRGQQVTLSCSPISGHRSVSWYQQTPGQGLQFLFEYFSETQRNKGNFPGRFSGRQFSNSRSEMNVSTLELGDSALYLCASSLVGGGVSGNTIYFGEGSWLTVV.

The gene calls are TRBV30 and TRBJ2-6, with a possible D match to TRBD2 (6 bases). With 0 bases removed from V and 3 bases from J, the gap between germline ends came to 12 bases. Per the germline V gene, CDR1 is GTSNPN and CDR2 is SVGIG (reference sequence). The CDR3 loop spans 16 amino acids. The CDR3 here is CAWSVGMGGGANVLTF. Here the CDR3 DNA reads TGTGCCTGGAGTGTAGGGATGGGAGGTGGGGCCAACGTCCTGACTTTC.

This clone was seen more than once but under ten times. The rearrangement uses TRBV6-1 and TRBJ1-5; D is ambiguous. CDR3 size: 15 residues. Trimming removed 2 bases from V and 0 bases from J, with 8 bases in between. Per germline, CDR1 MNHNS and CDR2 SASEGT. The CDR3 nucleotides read TGTGCCAGCAGTGAACCCCCCTATAGCAATCAGCCCCAGCATTTT. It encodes CASSEPPYSNQPQHF.

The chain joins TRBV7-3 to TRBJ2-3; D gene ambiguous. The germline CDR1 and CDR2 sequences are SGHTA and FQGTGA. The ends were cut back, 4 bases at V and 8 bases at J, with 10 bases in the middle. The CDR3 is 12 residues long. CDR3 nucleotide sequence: TGTGCCAGCAGCTCACCCCCGAGTACGCAGTATTTT. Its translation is CASSSPPSTQYF. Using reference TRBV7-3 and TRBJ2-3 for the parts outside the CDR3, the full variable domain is GAGVSQTPSNKVTEKGKYVELRCDPISGHTALYWYRQSLGQGPEFLIYFQGTGAADDSGLPNDRFFAVRPEGSVSTLKIQRTERGDSAVYLCASSSPPSTQYFGPGTRLTVL.

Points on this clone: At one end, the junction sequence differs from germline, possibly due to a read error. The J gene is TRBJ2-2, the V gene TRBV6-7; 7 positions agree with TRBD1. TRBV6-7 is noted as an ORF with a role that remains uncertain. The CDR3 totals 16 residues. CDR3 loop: CASSYSRGREHRGAVF. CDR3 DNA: TGTGCCAGCAGTTACTCGAGGGGGCGCGAACACCGGGGAGCTGTTTTT.

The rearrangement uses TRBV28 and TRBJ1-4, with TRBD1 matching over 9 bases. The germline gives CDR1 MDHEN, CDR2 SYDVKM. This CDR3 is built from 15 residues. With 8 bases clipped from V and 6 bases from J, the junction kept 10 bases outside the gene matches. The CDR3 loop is CASVPGQGLDEKLFF. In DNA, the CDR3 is TGTGCCAGCGTCCCGGGACAGGGTCTTGATGAAAAACTGTTTTTT. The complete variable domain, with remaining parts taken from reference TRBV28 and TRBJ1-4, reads DVKVTQSSRYLVKRTGEKVFLECVQDMDHENMFWYRQDPGLGLRLIYFSYDVKMKEKGDIPEGYSVSREKKERFSLILESASTNQTSMYLCASVPGQGLDEKLFFGSGTQLSVL.

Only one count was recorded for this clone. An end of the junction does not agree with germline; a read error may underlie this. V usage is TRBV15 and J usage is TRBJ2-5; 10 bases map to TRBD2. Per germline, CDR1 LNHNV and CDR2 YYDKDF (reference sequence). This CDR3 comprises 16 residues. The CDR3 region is CTTSRGSGGAYETQYF. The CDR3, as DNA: TGTACCACCAGCAGAGGAAGCGGGGGGGCCTATGAGACCCAGTACTTC. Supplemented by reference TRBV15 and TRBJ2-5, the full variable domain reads DAMVIQNPRYQVTQFGKPVTLSCSQTLNHNVMYWYQQKSSQAPKLLFHYYDKDFNNEADTPDNFQSRRPNTSFCFLDIRSPGLGDTAMYLCTTSRGSGGAYETQYFGPGTRLLVL.

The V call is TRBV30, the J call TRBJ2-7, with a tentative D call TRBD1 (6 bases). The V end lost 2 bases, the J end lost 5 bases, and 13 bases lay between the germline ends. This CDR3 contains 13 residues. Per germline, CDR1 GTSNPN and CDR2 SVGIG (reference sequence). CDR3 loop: CAWSNRAGDEQYF. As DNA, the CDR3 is TGTGCCTGGAGTAACAGGGCAGGCGACGAGCAGTACTTC.

CDR3 loop: CASIYGLAGRISKNIQYF. CDR3 DNA: TGTGCCAGCATTTACGGACTAGCGGGAAGGATTTCCAAAAACATTCAGTACTTC. The chain links TRBV2 to TRBJ2-4; 12 bases are a match to TRBD2. Germline CDR1 reads SNHLY; CDR2 reads FYNNEI. CDR3 length equals 18 residues. Trimming cost V 7 bases and J 2 bases; bases outside gene matches: 12.